The text below deals with one TCR beta chain. These data come from a study of technical replicates of blood from several donors. TCRdb's copy holds only in-frame clones and misses some; the assay was immunoSEQ multiplex PCR. The sample includes tens of thousands of clones, roughly 95% of them seen just once. The clonotype comes from a human donor in good health. Some clones in this sample may be carry-over from other donors' samples. The sequencing input was PBMCs.

CDR3 DNA: TGTGCCAGTAGTATCGACAGGGTCTCGGGCACTGAAGCTTTCTTT. Amino acid sequence: CASSIDRVSGTEAFF. The chain has TRBV19 and TRBJ1-1; 7 nucleotides match TRBD1. V shed 3 bases and J 4 bases; nucleotides not matched to a gene: 8. The CDR3 covers 15 residues. Germline assignment: CDR1 LNHDA and CDR2 SQIVND (reference sequence).